The rows below give T cell receptor beta chains drawn from one sample of a study of blood T cell repertoires in COVID-19. Profiling relied on immunoSEQ multiplex PCR, and the TCRdb table lists in-frame clones only, not all of them. The top ten hold roughly 1% of the sample, which has around 310,000 clones, about 90% seen once. Sequenced material: peripheral blood. The receptors come from a woman in her forties with COVID-19, enrolled during active disease. The conserved cysteine and the conserved F or W are not part of the CDR3 here. The D gene is left open where the match is weak. Expanded clones get a size class; other rows say once, few or many, or leave the size out.

len: 13
d_gene: TRBD1
v_gene: TRBV11-3
abundance: .
j_gene: TRBJ2-2
CDR3aa: ASSLMGQGAGELF

len: 11
d_gene: .
v_gene: TRBV2
abundance: .
j_gene: TRBJ1-2
CDR3aa: ASIGEQRDGYT

len: 11
d_gene: .
v_gene: TRBV27
abundance: once
j_gene: TRBJ1-2
CDR3aa: ASSFAGGYGYT

len: 13
d_gene: .
v_gene: TRBV5-1
abundance: once
j_gene: TRBJ1-4
CDR3aa: ASSSTGGREEKLF

len: 16
d_gene: .
v_gene: TRBV7-8
abundance: .
j_gene: TRBJ1-5
CDR3aa: ASSLEPQGALINQPQH

len: 12
d_gene: .
v_gene: TRBV7-3
abundance: once
j_gene: TRBJ2-1
CDR3aa: ASSLGDSMVEQF

len: 11
d_gene: TRBD1
v_gene: TRBV28
abundance: .
j_gene: TRBJ1-1
CDR3aa: ASSLPDRAEAF

len: 10
d_gene: .
v_gene: TRBV24-1
abundance: once
j_gene: TRBJ1-5
CDR3aa: ATSRGNQPQH

len: 9
d_gene: .
v_gene: TRBV27
abundance: .
j_gene: TRBJ2-1
CDR3aa: ASSQYNEQF

len: 12
d_gene: TRBD1
v_gene: TRBV6-2/TRBV6-3
abundance: .
j_gene: TRBJ2-3
CDR3aa: ASSRDRDTDTQY

len: 13
d_gene: .
v_gene: TRBV6-1
abundance: few
j_gene: TRBJ1-6
CDR3aa: ASSERYGQAAPLH

len: 13
d_gene: TRBD2
v_gene: TRBV9
abundance: .
j_gene: TRBJ2-7
CDR3aa: ASSLAGGGGTEQY

len: 12
d_gene: TRBD1
v_gene: TRBV7-9
abundance: .
j_gene: TRBJ2-7
CDR3aa: ASSDPGQAYEQY

len: 13
d_gene: TRBD1
v_gene: TRBV2
abundance: .
j_gene: TRBJ2-7
CDR3aa: ASSYPGQGGYEQY

len: 11
d_gene: .
v_gene: TRBV18
abundance: .
j_gene: TRBJ2-7
CDR3aa: ASSPEVMYEQY

len: 15
d_gene: TRBD1
v_gene: TRBV10-1
abundance: .
j_gene: TRBJ2-7
CDR3aa: ASSKDVDRGLRIEQY

len: 13
d_gene: TRBD1
v_gene: TRBV18
abundance: .
j_gene: TRBJ1-2
CDR3aa: ASSPPGDRGYGYT

len: 12
d_gene: TRBD1
v_gene: TRBV7-9
abundance: few
j_gene: TRBJ2-7
CDR3aa: ASSSDGQGGEQY

len: 15
d_gene: TRBD1
v_gene: TRBV24-1
abundance: .
j_gene: TRBJ2-1
CDR3aa: ATSDSGQGTTYNEQF

len: 10
d_gene: .
v_gene: TRBV28
abundance: once
j_gene: TRBJ2-7
CDR3aa: ASSLSFDEQY

len: 12
d_gene: TRBD1
v_gene: TRBV10-3
abundance: .
j_gene: TRBJ1-2
CDR3aa: AIRGTGLGYGYT

len: 14
d_gene: TRBD2
v_gene: TRBV5-1
abundance: .
j_gene: TRBJ2-3
CDR3aa: ASRPLAGTSTDTQY

len: 11
d_gene: .
v_gene: TRBV29-1
abundance: .
j_gene: TRBJ2-1
CDR3aa: SVETTGGIPSI

len: 14
d_gene: .
v_gene: TRBV4-3
abundance: .
j_gene: TRBJ1-1
CDR3aa: ASSRGGGAGFTEAF

len: 13
d_gene: .
v_gene: TRBV19
abundance: .
j_gene: TRBJ2-7
CDR3aa: ASSNPRGLTYEQY

len: 12
d_gene: .
v_gene: TRBV5-1
abundance: once
j_gene: TRBJ1-1
CDR3aa: ASSFAQGRTEAF

len: 12
d_gene: .
v_gene: TRBV6-2/TRBV6-3
abundance: few
j_gene: TRBJ1-5
CDR3aa: ASSYGQGRRPQH

len: 13
d_gene: .
v_gene: TRBV5-1
abundance: once
j_gene: TRBJ2-2
CDR3aa: ASSLVGTNTGELF

len: 15
d_gene: TRBD1
v_gene: TRBV6-1
abundance: .
j_gene: TRBJ1-5
CDR3aa: ASSEGQGRGSNQPQH

len: 11
d_gene: .
v_gene: TRBV11-3
abundance: .
j_gene: TRBJ1-1
CDR3aa: ASSLRVNTEAF

len: 12
d_gene: .
v_gene: TRBV10-3
abundance: .
j_gene: TRBJ1-1
CDR3aa: AISELGQNTEAF